This T cell receptor (beta chain) was observed in a study of T cells in Graves' hyperthyroidism and ophthalmopathy. The sample holds a few counts of this clonotype. Its target is not known. The study, taken as a whole, reports: Blood samples included most of the expanded thyroid clonotypes exceeding 0.001.

Germline lookup yields CDR1 DFQATT and CDR2 SNEGSKA (reference sequence). V gave up 2 bases and J gave up 3 bases, with 17 bases separating them. The CDR3 loop spans 16 amino acids. Amplification of TCR beta CDR3 regions used RNA as the template. HTBI primers were employed in a first-round RT-PCR of the TCR CDR3. A single record per CDR3 protein comes from TCRdb applying MiXCR to the multiplex PCR reads. Of approximately 330,000 distinct CDR3 sequences listed, about 18% are singletons. Graves' hyperthyroidism was deemed stable given no ophthalmopathy progression within 18 months. The hyperthyroidism was newly diagnosed and had lasted under 2 months; the patients were aged 18 to 65. Based on clinical symptoms, serum thyroxine and TRAb, thyroid ultrasound and orbital computed tomography, diagnoses were reached.

The sequence was obtained from a woman between 45 and 65 years old with Graves' hyperthyroidism. Sequenced sample: blood. This sequence joins TRBV20-1 and TRBJ2-4, with a tentative D call TRBD2 (6 bases). The CDR3 region is CSARPPGVLGKNIQYF. The DNA for the CDR3 is TGCAGTGCTAGACCTCCGGGGGTTCTGGGCAAAAACATTCAGTACTTC.